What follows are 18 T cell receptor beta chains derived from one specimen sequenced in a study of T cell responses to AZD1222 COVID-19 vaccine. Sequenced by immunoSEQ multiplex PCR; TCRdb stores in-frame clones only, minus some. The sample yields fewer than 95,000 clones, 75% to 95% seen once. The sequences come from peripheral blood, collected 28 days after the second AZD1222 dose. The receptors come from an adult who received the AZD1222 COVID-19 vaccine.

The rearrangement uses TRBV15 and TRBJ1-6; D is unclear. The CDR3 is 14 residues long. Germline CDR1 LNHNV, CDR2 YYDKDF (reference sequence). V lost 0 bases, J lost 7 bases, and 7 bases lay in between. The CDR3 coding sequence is TGTGCCACCAGCAGAGACCCAGAAAATTCACCCCTCCACTTT. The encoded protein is CATSRDPENSPLHF.

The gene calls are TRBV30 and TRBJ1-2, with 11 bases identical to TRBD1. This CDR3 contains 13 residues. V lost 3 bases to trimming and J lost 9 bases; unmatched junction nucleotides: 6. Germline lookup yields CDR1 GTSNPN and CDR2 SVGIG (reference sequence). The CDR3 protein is CAWSQGQGASYTF. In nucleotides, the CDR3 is TGTGCCTGGAGCCAAGGACAGGGGGCGAGCTACACCTTC.

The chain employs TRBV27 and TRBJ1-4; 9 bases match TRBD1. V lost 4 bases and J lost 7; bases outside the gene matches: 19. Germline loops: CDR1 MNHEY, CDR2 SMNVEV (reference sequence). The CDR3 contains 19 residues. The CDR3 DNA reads TGTGCCAGCAGTTCTTTCCGGGACAGGGAGACCCAAGGGGGTGAAAAACTGTTTTTT. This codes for CASSSFRDRETQGGEKLFF.

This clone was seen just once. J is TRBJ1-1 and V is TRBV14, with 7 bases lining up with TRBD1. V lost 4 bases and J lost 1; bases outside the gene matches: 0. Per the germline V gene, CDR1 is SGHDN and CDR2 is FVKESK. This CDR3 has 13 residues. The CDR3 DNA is TGTGCCAGCAGCCGACAGGGGAACACTGAAGCTTTCTTT. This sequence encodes CASSRQGNTEAFF.

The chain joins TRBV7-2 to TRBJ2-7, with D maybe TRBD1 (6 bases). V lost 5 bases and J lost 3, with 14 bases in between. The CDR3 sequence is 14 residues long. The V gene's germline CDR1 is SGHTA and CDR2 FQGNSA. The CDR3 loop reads CASSAQTGSYEQYF. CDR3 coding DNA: TGTGCCAGCAGCGCCCAGACAGGCAGCTACGAGCAGTACTTC.

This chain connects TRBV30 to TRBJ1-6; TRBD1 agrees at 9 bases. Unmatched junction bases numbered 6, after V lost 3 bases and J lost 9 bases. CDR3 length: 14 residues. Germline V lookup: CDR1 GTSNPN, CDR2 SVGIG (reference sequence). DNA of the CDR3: TGTGCCTGGAGGGGGACAGGGATGAGTTCACCCCTCCACTTT. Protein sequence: CAWRGTGMSSPLHF.

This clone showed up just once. CDR3 DNA sequence: TGTGCCAGCAGTTACGGAGGGGAAAAACTGTTTTTT. Protein sequence: CASSYGGEKLFF. The chain recombines TRBV7-9 with TRBJ1-4, with D uncertain. Trimming pared 6 bases from V and 8 bases from J, leaving 10 bases between. Germline V CDR1 and CDR2: SEHNR, FQNEAQ (reference sequence). The CDR3 sequence is 12 residues long.

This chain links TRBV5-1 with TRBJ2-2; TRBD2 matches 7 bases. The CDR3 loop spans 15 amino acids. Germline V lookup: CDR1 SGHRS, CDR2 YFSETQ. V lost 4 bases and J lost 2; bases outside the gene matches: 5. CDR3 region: CASSPGGINTGELFF. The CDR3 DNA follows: TGCGCCAGCAGCCCCGGGGGGATAAACACCGGGGAGCTGTTTTTT.

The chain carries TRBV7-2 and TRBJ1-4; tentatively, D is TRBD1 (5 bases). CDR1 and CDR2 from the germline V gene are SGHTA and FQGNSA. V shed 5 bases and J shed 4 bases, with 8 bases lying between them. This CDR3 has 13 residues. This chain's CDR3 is CASSRDGNEKLFF. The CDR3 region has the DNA TGTGCCAGCAGCAGGGACGGTAATGAAAAACTGTTTTTT.

The CDR3 DNA is TGTGCCAGTAGTCCTCGGACAGGGGGCAGTAAATCGCATGGAAACACCATATATTTT. The encoded protein is CASSPRTGGSKSHGNTIYF. This chain links TRBV19 with TRBJ1-3; 11 bases are shared with TRBD1. Germline values: CDR1 LNHDA, CDR2 SQIVND (reference sequence). J was trimmed by 3 bases and V by 5 bases; bases with no gene match: 15. The CDR3 length is 19 residues.

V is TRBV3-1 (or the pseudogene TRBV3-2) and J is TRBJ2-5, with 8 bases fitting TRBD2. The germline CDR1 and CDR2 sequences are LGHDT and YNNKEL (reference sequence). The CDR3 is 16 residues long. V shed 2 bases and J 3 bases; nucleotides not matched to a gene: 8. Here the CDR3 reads CASSQWAGGTKETQYF. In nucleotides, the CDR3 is TGTGCCAGCAGCCAATGGGCGGGAGGAACTAAAGAGACCCAGTACTTC.

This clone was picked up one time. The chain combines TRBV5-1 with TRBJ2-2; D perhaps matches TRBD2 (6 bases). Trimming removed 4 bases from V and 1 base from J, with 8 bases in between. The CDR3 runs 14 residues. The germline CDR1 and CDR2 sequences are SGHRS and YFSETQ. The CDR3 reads CASSRELNTGELFF. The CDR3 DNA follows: TGCGCCAGCAGCCGGGAGCTGAACACCGGGGAGCTGTTTTTT.

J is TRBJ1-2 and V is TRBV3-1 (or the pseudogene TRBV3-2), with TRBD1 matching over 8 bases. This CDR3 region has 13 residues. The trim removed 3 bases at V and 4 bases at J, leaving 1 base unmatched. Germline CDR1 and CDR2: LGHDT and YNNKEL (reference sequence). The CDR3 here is CASSQGQVYGYTF. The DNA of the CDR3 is TGTGCCAGCAGCCAGGGACAGGTCTATGGCTACACCTTC.

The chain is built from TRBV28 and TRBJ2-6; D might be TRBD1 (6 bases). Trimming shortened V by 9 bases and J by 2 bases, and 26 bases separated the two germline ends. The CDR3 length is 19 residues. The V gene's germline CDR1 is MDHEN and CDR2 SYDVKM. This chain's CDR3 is CASRSSTGFIGPGANVLTF. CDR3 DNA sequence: TGTGCCAGTAGATCCTCTACAGGGTTTATCGGGCCTGGGGCCAACGTCCTGACTTTC.

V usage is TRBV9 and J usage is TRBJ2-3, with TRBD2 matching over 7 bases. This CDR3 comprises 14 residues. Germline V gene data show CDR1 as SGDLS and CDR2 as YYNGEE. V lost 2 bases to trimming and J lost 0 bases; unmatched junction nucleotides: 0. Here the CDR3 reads CASSVGGSTDTQYF. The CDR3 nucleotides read TGTGCCAGCAGCGTGGGAGGGAGCACAGATACGCAGTATTTT.

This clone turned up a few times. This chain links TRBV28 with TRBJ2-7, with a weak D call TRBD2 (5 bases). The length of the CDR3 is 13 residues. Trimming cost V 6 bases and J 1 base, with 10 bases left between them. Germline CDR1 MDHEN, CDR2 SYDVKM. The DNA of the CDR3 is TGTGCCAGCAGGGATAGCGCATCCTACGAGCAGTACTTC. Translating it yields CASRDSASYEQYF.

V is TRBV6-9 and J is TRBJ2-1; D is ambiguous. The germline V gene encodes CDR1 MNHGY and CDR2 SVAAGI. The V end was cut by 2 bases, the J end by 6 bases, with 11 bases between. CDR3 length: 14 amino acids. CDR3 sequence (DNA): TGTGCCAGCAGTTATCATAGGCTGGCCAATGAGCAGTTCTTC. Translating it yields CASSYHRLANEQFF.

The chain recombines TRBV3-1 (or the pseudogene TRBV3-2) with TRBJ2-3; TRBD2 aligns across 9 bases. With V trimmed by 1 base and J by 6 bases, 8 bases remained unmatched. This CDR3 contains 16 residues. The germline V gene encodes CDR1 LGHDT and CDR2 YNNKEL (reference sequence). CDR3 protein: CASSQGGLALGDTQYF. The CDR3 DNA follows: TGTGCCAGCAGCCAAGGCGGACTAGCGCTTGGGGATACGCAGTATTTT.